This T cell receptor (beta chain) was sequenced during a study of T cells in localized non-small cell lung cancer. Whole-study results and caveats: Uninvolved adjacent lung showed peak T cell clonality, exceeding tumor.

Profiling relied on immunoSEQ multiplex PCR, and the TCRdb table lists in-frame clones only, not all of them. The sample contains 15,000 to 25,000 clones, just over 90% of which appear only once. As regards this clone: Its antigen is unknown.

The CDR3 has 12 residues. The germline CDR1 and CDR2 sequences are GTSNPN and SVGIG (reference sequence). Trimming shortened V by 2 bases and J by 6 bases, and 10 bases separated the two germline ends. The chain joins TRBV30 to TRBJ1-1; D possibly corresponds to TRBD1 (5 bases). The receptor was isolated from a male donor aged 60 or over with stage I squamous cell lung carcinoma. This sample comprised peripheral blood, obtained before any cancer treatment. CDR3 DNA sequence: TGTGCCTGGAGTAGACGGGGGGCTGAAGCTTTCTTT. It codes for CAWSRRGAEAFF.